This TCR beta chain is from a study of CXCR3-negative and CXCR3-positive naive CD8 T cells. Whole-study findings and limits: TRBV-TRBJ usage was alike in naive CXCR3-negative and CXCR3-positive cells but differed in memory cells. More hydrophobic TRB CDR3s occurred in CXCR3-positive than in CXCR3-negative naive cells.

A remark on this clonotype: The antigen remains unidentified.

Libraries of TRB cDNA were made by 5' RACE and carried UMIs. TCRdb processed the 5' RACE reads again and assigns one entry to each CDR3 protein, with no DNA. Recorded here are about 130,000 distinct CDR3 sequences; the top ten clones represent 0.41%. Naive CD8+ T lymphocytes were specified as CD45RO-CCR7+CD27+CD95-. The CDR3 spans 13 residues. Germline V gene data show CDR1 as MNHEY and CDR2 as SMNVEV (reference sequence). Sequencing was performed on naive CXCR3+ CD8+ T cells from blood. The subset was: CD45RO-CCR7+CD27+CD95- naive CD8+ T cells expressing CXCR3 (TNR3+). This chain uses TRBV27 with TRBJ2-7; TCRdb returns TRBD1, unconfirmable since there is no DNA. This TCR was sampled from a human donor in good health. Some clones in this sample may be carry-over from other donors' samples. The CDR3 sequence is CASGGGVIYEQYF.